This T cell receptor beta chain came from a study of human T cells and chemical hapten exposure. Study at large: Researchers reported sensitizing a 2 cm by 2 cm upper inner arm skin site with 2% DPC. There were per-sample TCR yield variations, arising mainly from small pooled library volume differences.

The time point: patch test 3, about 24 weeks after DPC sensitization. The sample's treatment: therapeutic diphenylcyclopropenone sensitization with weekly scalp DPC. The study drew its donors from alopecia patients who were 18 to 70 years old and suitable for DPC. The germline gives CDR1 MGHRA, CDR2 YSYEKL. V lost 4 bases to trimming and J lost 1 base, with 8 bases between them. This CDR3 region has 14 residues. Original analysis: A typical sample had roughly 96,000 TCRs, with about 20,000 to 700,000 overall. TCRdb redid the calling of the RACE reads with MiXCR, one entry per CDR3 protein. TCRdb's processing, not the authors', yielded these V and J calls. The sample shows roughly 50,000 distinct CDR3 sequences, more than 9.5% of them seen only once.

The specimen was whole blood, collected in connection with sensitization to the hapten diphenylcyclopropenone (DPC). This receptor was taken from a woman aged 35 to 49 with alopecia areata. Some clones in this sample may be carry-over from other donors' samples. The chain is built from TRBV4-1 and TRBJ1-5; D is uncertain. The CDR3 loop is CASSLVGSNQPQHF. The DNA for the CDR3 is TGCGCCAGCAGCCTTGTAGGAAGCAATCAGCCCCAGCATTTT.